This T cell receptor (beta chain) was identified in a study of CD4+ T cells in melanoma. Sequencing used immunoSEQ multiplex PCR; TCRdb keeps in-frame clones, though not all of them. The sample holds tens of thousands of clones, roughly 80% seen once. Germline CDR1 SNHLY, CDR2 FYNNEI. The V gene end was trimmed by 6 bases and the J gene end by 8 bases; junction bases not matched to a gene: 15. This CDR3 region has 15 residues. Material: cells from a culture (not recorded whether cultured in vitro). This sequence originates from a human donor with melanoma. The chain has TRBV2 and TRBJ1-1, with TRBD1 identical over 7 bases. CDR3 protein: CASSAGTAPKLEAFF. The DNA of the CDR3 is TGTGCCAGCAGCGCCGGGACAGCACCGAAGTTAGAAGCTTTCTTT.